This T cell receptor beta chain was observed in a study of control samples from healthy donors and cancer patients. Germline CDR1 SGHDT, CDR2 YYEEEE. The ends were cut back, 2 bases at V and 4 bases at J, with 15 bases in the middle. The CDR3 runs to 16 residues. TCRdb's table, derived via immunoSEQ multiplex PCR, lists solely in-frame clones and lacks some. The sample lists roughly 100,000 clones; roughly nine tenths were seen once. The receptor was derived from a woman younger than 30 in good health. The chain is built from TRBV5-6 and TRBJ2-2, with D perhaps matching TRBD1 or TRBD2 (5 bases each). Material for sequencing was blood. CDR3 amino acids: CASSFGGRKITGELFF. The CDR3 DNA reads TGTGCCAGCAGCTTTGGGGGTCGCAAGATCACCGGGGAGCTGTTTTTT.